This passage covers 5 T cell receptor beta chains from one sample sequenced in a study of PD-L1 blockade in urothelial cancer. Using immunoSEQ multiplex PCR, the repertoire was profiled, and TCRdb retains in-frame clones only, with some absent. The repertoire holds 70,000 or so clones, with roughly nine tenths as singletons. The sequences come from PBMCs, collected around atezolizumab (anti-PD-L1) treatment. The origin of the receptors is a man aged 60 to 75 with urothelial cancer.

The chain is built from TRBV29-1 and TRBJ1-2, with D possibly TRBD1 on 6 matching bases. CDR1 is SQVTM and CDR2 is ANQGSEA in the germline V gene. The CDR3 length is 15 residues. Trimming left V 7 bases short and J 0 bases short, with 18 bases between. The CDR3 loop is CSATSRQGSNYGYTF. Written as DNA, the CDR3 is TGCAGCGCTACTAGTCGGCAGGGGTCTAACTATGGCTACACCTTC.

The chain recombines TRBV5-1 with TRBJ2-2; TRBD1 is a possible D gene (5 bases). Germline V lookup: CDR1 SGHRS, CDR2 YFSETQ. This CDR3 is 15 amino acids long. Deletions cut 4 bases from V and 4 bases from J, with 14 bases between. CDR3 residues: CASSPYGRGTGELFF. CDR3 coding DNA: TGCGCCAGCAGCCCCTACGGAAGGGGCACCGGGGAGCTGTTTTTT.

This sequence joins TRBV18 and TRBJ2-1; 7 bases are shared with TRBD2. V lost 0 bases, J lost 7 bases, and 18 bases stayed unmatched. Per the germline V gene, CDR1 is KGHSH and CDR2 is LQKENI. This CDR3 contains 19 residues. The CDR3 reads CASSPPSKGTQRDGNEQFF. The CDR3 coding sequence is TGTGCCAGCTCACCACCGAGTAAGGGGACCCAGCGGGATGGGAATGAGCAGTTCTTC.

V gene TRBV9 combines with J gene TRBJ2-1; 9 positions agree with TRBD2. Germline CDR1 SGDLS, CDR2 YYNGEE. This CDR3 is 15 amino acids long. V was pared by 0 bases and J by 4 bases, with 2 bases of the junction left unmatched. Written as DNA, the CDR3 is TGTGCCAGCAGCGTAGTGAGCGGGGGGTACAATGAGCAGTTCTTC. It specifies CASSVVSGGYNEQFF.

The chain couples TRBV19 to TRBJ2-7, with 8 bases lining up with TRBD1. The V and J ends lost 5 bases and 2 bases, in that order; junction bases with no gene match: 5. Germline V CDR1 and CDR2: LNHDA, SQIVND (reference sequence). The CDR3 loop spans 14 amino acids. The CDR3: CASSRDRRTYEQYF. The CDR3 region has the DNA TGTGCCAGTAGTCGGGACAGGCGTACCTACGAGCAGTACTTC.